The rows below give T cell receptor beta chains drawn from one sample of a study of CD8+ T cells in alopecia areata. Method: immunoSEQ multiplex PCR; TCRdb's copy keeps in-frame clones and lacks some. The table has about 220,000 clones, 50% to 70% seen once; the top ten hold roughly 1.5%. Here the sequenced sample was CD4+ T cells sorted from blood, taken at week 4, from a patient treated with tofacitinib. These receptors came from a human donor with alopecia areata. CDR3s include the opening cysteine and the closing phenylalanine or tryptophan. A D gene is named only where the DNA matches it firmly. Clone size is given for some rows only: seen once, a few or many times, or a class if the clone is expanded.

J,length,size,V,D,DNA,CDR3
TRBJ1-5,15,NA,TRBV15,NA,TGTGCCACCAGCCCCCAATCCCCACAAAATCAGCCCCAGCATTTT,CATSPQSPQNQPQHF
TRBJ1-2,14,NA,TRBV2,TRBD1,TGTGCCCGAGGGGGCGGGGAGGCCAGCTATGGCTACACCTTC,CARGGGEASYGYTF
TRBJ1-1,15,few,TRBV4-3,NA,TGCGCCAGCAGCCAAGATCTCCTGCGAGAGACTGAAGCTTTCTTT,CASSQDLLRETEAFF
TRBJ1-2,14,few,TRBV5-1,NA,TGCGCCAGCAGCTTGTCTGACGGAAACTATGGCTACACCTTC,CASSLSDGNYGYTF
TRBJ2-1,16,NA,TRBV25-1,NA,TGTGCCCCAGCAAGATTAGGGGCCGTCCCCTACAATGAGCAGTTCTTC,CAPARLGAVPYNEQFF
TRBJ1-6,14,once,TRBV6-5,NA,TGTGCCAGCAGTTACTCCGCGTTTAGTTCACCCCTCCACTTT,CASSYSAFSSPLHF
TRBJ2-7,15,NA,TRBV5-6,TRBD2,TGTGCCAGCAGCCGGAGCGGGGGGAAACCCTACGAGCAGTACTTC,CASSRSGGKPYEQYF
TRBJ1-4,14,few,TRBV28,TRBD1,TGTGCCAGCAGTATAGACAGGGTAGTTGAAAAACTGTTTTTT,CASSIDRVVEKLFF
TRBJ1-5,12,NA,TRBV27,NA,TGTGCCAGCGGGCAGCCTGATCAGCCCCAGCATTTT,CASGQPDQPQHF
TRBJ2-7,10,NA,TRBV20-1,NA,TGCAGTGCTTCCCGGGAAGAGCAGTACTTC,CSASREEQYF
TRBJ2-4,16,many,TRBV7-2,TRBD1,TGTGCCAGCAGCCCCGGGACAGGGCGGGCCAAAAACATTCAGTACTTC,CASSPGTGRAKNIQYF
TRBJ2-1,11,once,TRBV25-1,TRBD1,TGTGCCAGCAGACAGACAGGGGAGCAGTTCTTC,CASRQTGEQFF
TRBJ2-4,13,NA,TRBV27,NA,TGTGCCAGCAGTTTATCAGGGGAAAACATTCAGTACTTC,CASSLSGENIQYF
TRBJ2-3,13,NA,TRBV29-1,NA,TGCAGCGTTGCGGGACGACACACAGATACGCAGTATTTT,CSVAGRHTDTQYF
TRBJ1-6,12,NA,TRBV7-2,NA,TGTGCCAGCAGCTCATTCAATTCACCCCTCCACTTT,CASSSFNSPLHF
TRBJ1-2,14,NA,TRBV29-1,NA,TGCAGCGTTGTGGCCCGGGCCCGGGGTAATGGCTACACCTTC,CSVVARARGNGYTF
TRBJ2-7,14,few,TRBV4-3,TRBD1,TGCGCCAGCAGCCAAGAGGACAGGTCCTACGAGCAGTACTTC,CASSQEDRSYEQYF
TRBJ1-2,16,NA,TRBV5-6,TRBD1,TGTGCCAGCACCCACCGGGCAGGGGGAGTAGTTAATGGCTACACCTTC,CASTHRAGGVVNGYTF
TRBJ1-2,14,once,TRBV7-8,TRBD1,TGTGCCAGCAGCTACTTACGACAGGGATTCGGCTACACCTTC,CASSYLRQGFGYTF
TRBJ2-5,13,NA,TRBV29-1,TRBD1,TGCAGCGCTCTAAAGTACAGGGGAGAGACCCAGTACTTC,CSALKYRGETQYF
TRBJ2-7,16,few,TRBV5-1,TRBD2,TGCGCCAGCAGCGACGCTAAGCGGGGCTCCGCCTACGAGCAGTACTTC,CASSDAKRGSAYEQYF
TRBJ1-2,13,NA,TRBV29-1,TRBD1,TGCAGCGTAAATCGTGACAGGGTAGACGGCTACACCTTC,CSVNRDRVDGYTF
TRBJ2-7,15,NA,TRBV29-1,TRBD2,TGCAGCGTTGTTCCAGCGGGGGCCATCTCCTACGAGCAGTACTTC,CSVVPAGAISYEQYF
TRBJ1-6,13,NA,TRBV30,NA,TGTGCCTGGATGAAGGACATTAATTCACCCCTCCACTTT,CAWMKDINSPLHF
TRBJ2-1,13,few,TRBV10-3,NA,TGTGCCATCAGTGAGGTAGTGGGGGGTGAGCAGTTCTTC,CAISEVVGGEQFF
TRBJ1-2,13,NA,TRBV30,NA,TGTGCCTGGAGTGTAGGAACCCAGAGGGGCTACACCTTC,CAWSVGTQRGYTF
TRBJ1-2,13,NA,TRBV6-1,NA,TGTGCCAGCAGTGAAGGCCCTTCTTATGGCTACACCTTC,CASSEGPSYGYTF
TRBJ2-3,18,NA,TRBV7-2,TRBD2,TGTGCCAGCAGCTTAAAGGGTGGGCTAGCGGGGGGACAGAATACGCAGTATTTT,CASSLKGGLAGGQNTQYF
TRBJ2-7,15,NA,TRBV5-6,TRBD1,TGTGCCAGCAGCATTACCGGGACAGAGACCTACGAGCAGTACTTC,CASSITGTETYEQYF